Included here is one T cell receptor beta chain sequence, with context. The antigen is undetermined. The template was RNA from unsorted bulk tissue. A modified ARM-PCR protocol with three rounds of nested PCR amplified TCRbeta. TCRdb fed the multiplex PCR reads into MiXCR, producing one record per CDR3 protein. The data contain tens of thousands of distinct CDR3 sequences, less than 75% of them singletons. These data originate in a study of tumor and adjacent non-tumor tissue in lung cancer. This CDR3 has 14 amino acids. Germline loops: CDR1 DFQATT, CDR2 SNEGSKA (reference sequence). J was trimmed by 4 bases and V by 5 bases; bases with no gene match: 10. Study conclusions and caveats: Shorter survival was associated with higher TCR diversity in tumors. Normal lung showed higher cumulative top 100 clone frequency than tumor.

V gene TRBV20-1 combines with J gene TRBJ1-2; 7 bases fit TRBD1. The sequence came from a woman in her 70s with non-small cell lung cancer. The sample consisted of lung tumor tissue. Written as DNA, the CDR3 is TGCAGTGCTGACATACAGGGGATCGCCTATGGCTACACCTTC. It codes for CSADIQGIAYGYTF.